This is a list of T cell receptor beta chains from one sample in a study of T cell clonotyping in hematopoietic cell transplantation. The repertoire was sequenced with immunoSEQ multiplex PCR; TCRdb's copy has only in-frame clones and lacks some. The sample carries around 14,000 clones, about three fifths recorded once. Input material: PBMCs. These receptors originate from a human donor who either received an allogeneic hematopoietic cell transplant for a myeloid malignancy or was a related donor (not recorded which). Some clones in this sample may be carry-over from other donors' samples. The CDR3 runs from the conserved cysteine through the conserved F or W. Each record gives: J gene, clone size, V gene, D gene, CDR3 DNA, CDR3 protein. D genes are given only for firm matches. Not every row has a clone size; where given, it reads once, few, many or a size class.

J gene: TRBJ2-7
clone size: .
V gene: TRBV7-9
D gene: .
CDR3 DNA: TGTGCCAGCAGCTTAGACGGAGAATCGTACGAGCAGTACTTC
CDR3 protein: CASSLDGESYEQYF

J gene: TRBJ2-2
clone size: .
V gene: TRBV9
D gene: .
CDR3 DNA: TGTGCCAGCAGCCCTCAAGGGTGGTACGGGGAGCTGTTTTTT
CDR3 protein: CASSPQGWYGELFF

J gene: TRBJ1-3
clone size: .
V gene: TRBV6-6
D gene: .
CDR3 DNA: TGTGCCAGCAGTTACGAGAAGAGCTCTGGAAACACCATATATTTT
CDR3 protein: CASSYEKSSGNTIYF

J gene: TRBJ2-2
clone size: .
V gene: TRBV6-5
D gene: .
CDR3 DNA: TGTGCCAGCAGTCCAGCCACCGGGGAGCTGTTTTTT
CDR3 protein: CASSPATGELFF

J gene: TRBJ1-2
clone size: .
V gene: TRBV30
D gene: TRBD1
CDR3 DNA: TGTGCCTCGGGGACAGACTATGGCTACACCTTC
CDR3 protein: CASGTDYGYTF

J gene: TRBJ1-5
clone size: .
V gene: TRBV7-2
D gene: .
CDR3 DNA: TGTGCCAGCAGCGGCGGCACTCTGGGCAATCAGCCCCAGCATTTT
CDR3 protein: CASSGGTLGNQPQHF

J gene: TRBJ1-1
clone size: .
V gene: TRBV27
D gene: .
CDR3 DNA: TGTGCCAGCGGCAGGGTCTCTGTGGTCACTGAAGCTTTCTTT
CDR3 protein: CASGRVSVVTEAFF

J gene: TRBJ1-2
clone size: .
V gene: TRBV7-9
D gene: .
CDR3 DNA: TGTGCCAGCAGCCGCGCTGGGACGGTAGCTAACTATGGCTACACCTTC
CDR3 protein: CASSRAGTVANYGYTF

J gene: TRBJ1-2
clone size: .
V gene: TRBV25-1
D gene: TRBD1
CDR3 DNA: TGTGCCAGCACAGGGGGCCGAATCTATGGCTACACCTTC
CDR3 protein: CASTGGRIYGYTF

J gene: TRBJ2-2
clone size: .
V gene: TRBV28
D gene: .
CDR3 DNA: TGTGCCAGCGTATTCGACAGCTTTACCGGGGAGCTGTTTTTT
CDR3 protein: CASVFDSFTGELFF

J gene: TRBJ2-2
clone size: once
V gene: TRBV7-2
D gene: .
CDR3 DNA: TGTGCCAGCAGCTTAGGGATCGTACCAGAGCTGTTTTTT
CDR3 protein: CASSLGIVPELFF

J gene: TRBJ2-3
clone size: medium-sized
V gene: TRBV28
D gene: .
CDR3 DNA: TGTGCCAGCAGTCCGCTTGCTAGCACAGATACGCAGTATTTT
CDR3 protein: CASSPLASTDTQYF

J gene: TRBJ1-6
clone size: .
V gene: TRBV7-6
D gene: .
CDR3 DNA: TGTGCCAGCAGCCCATTAAGCCTCCCTAATTCACCCCTCCACTTT
CDR3 protein: CASSPLSLPNSPLHF

J gene: TRBJ1-2
clone size: .
V gene: TRBV20-1
D gene: .
CDR3 DNA: TGCAGTGCTAGGCAATATGGCTACACCTTC
CDR3 protein: CSARQYGYTF

J gene: TRBJ2-6
clone size: .
V gene: TRBV28
D gene: .
CDR3 DNA: TGTGCCAGCAGGACAGACTCTGGGGCCAACGTCCTGACTTTC
CDR3 protein: CASRTDSGANVLTF

J gene: TRBJ2-3
clone size: .
V gene: TRBV12-5
D gene: .
CDR3 DNA: TGTGCTAGTGGTTTGATTGAGGAGTCAGATACGCAGTATTTT
CDR3 protein: CASGLIEESDTQYF

J gene: TRBJ1-5
clone size: .
V gene: TRBV5-4
D gene: TRBD1
CDR3 DNA: TGTGCCAGCAGCGACGGATGGGGACAGGATCAGCCCCAGCATTTT
CDR3 protein: CASSDGWGQDQPQHF

J gene: TRBJ2-5
clone size: .
V gene: TRBV19
D gene: .
CDR3 DNA: TGTGCCAGTAGTCTCCAGGGGGAGGCGGAGACCCAGTACTTC
CDR3 protein: CASSLQGEAETQYF

J gene: TRBJ1-2
clone size: few
V gene: TRBV10-1
D gene: .
CDR3 DNA: TGCGCCAGCACGCGGGAAACGGGCTACACCTTC
CDR3 protein: CASTRETGYTF

J gene: TRBJ1-2
clone size: .
V gene: TRBV2
D gene: .
CDR3 DNA: TGTGCCAGCACGACGGCGTGGGATGGCTACACCTTC
CDR3 protein: CASTTAWDGYTF

J gene: TRBJ2-7
clone size: once
V gene: TRBV20-1
D gene: .
CDR3 DNA: TGCAGTGCTGCCCCGGGCTACGAGCAGTACTTC
CDR3 protein: CSAAPGYEQYF

J gene: TRBJ2-5
clone size: .
V gene: TRBV19
D gene: .
CDR3 DNA: TGTGCCAGTAGTGACAGAGGAGAGGCCCAGTACTTC
CDR3 protein: CASSDRGEAQYF

J gene: TRBJ2-5
clone size: few
V gene: TRBV7-2
D gene: TRBD2
CDR3 DNA: TGTGCCAGCAGCCCGACTAGCTACCTGGAGACCCAGTACTTC
CDR3 protein: CASSPTSYLETQYF

J gene: TRBJ1-5
clone size: once
V gene: TRBV6-1
D gene: TRBD1
CDR3 DNA: TGTGCCAGCACGCACCCGACAGGGGATCGGCAGCCCCAGCATTTT
CDR3 protein: CASTHPTGDRQPQHF

J gene: TRBJ2-7
clone size: few
V gene: TRBV28
D gene: .
CDR3 DNA: TGTGCCAGCAGTCCCCGAGGCACCATCTCCTACGAGCAGTACTTC
CDR3 protein: CASSPRGTISYEQYF

J gene: TRBJ1-1
clone size: .
V gene: TRBV4-3
D gene: .
CDR3 DNA: TGCGCCAGCAGTTTCAGTGGGGACACTGAAGCTTTCTTT
CDR3 protein: CASSFSGDTEAFF

J gene: TRBJ1-1
clone size: .
V gene: TRBV2
D gene: .
CDR3 DNA: TGTGCCAGCACGGTCATGGGGAACACTGAAGCTTTCTTT
CDR3 protein: CASTVMGNTEAFF

J gene: TRBJ1-6
clone size: once
V gene: TRBV7-8
D gene: .
CDR3 DNA: TGTGCCAGCAGCCCGTTGGGCTTGAATTCACCCCTCCACTTT
CDR3 protein: CASSPLGLNSPLHF

J gene: TRBJ2-7
clone size: .
V gene: TRBV5-6
D gene: .
CDR3 DNA: TGTGCCAGCAGCCTGGGTGGATCCAACGAGCAGTACTTC
CDR3 protein: CASSLGGSNEQYF

J gene: TRBJ1-1
clone size: .
V gene: TRBV28
D gene: .
CDR3 DNA: TGTGCCAGCAGTTTAACGAGAGACACTGAAGCTTTCTTT
CDR3 protein: CASSLTRDTEAFF

J gene: TRBJ1-5
clone size: .
V gene: TRBV7-2
D gene: .
CDR3 DNA: TGTGCCAGCAGCCGGAATGCAGGTGGCAATCAGCCCCAGCATTTT
CDR3 protein: CASSRNAGGNQPQHF

J gene: TRBJ2-5
clone size: .
V gene: TRBV11-1
D gene: TRBD2
CDR3 DNA: TGTGCCAGCAGCTCGGGACTAGCCCCTCAAGAGACCCAGTACTTC
CDR3 protein: CASSSGLAPQETQYF

J gene: TRBJ2-3
clone size: few
V gene: TRBV7-3
D gene: TRBD2
CDR3 DNA: TGTGCCAGCAGACTCACTAGCGGGGGGACAGATACGCAGTATTTT
CDR3 protein: CASRLTSGGTDTQYF

J gene: TRBJ2-1
clone size: .
V gene: TRBV7-2
D gene: TRBD2
CDR3 DNA: TGTGCCAGCAGCCCCGGGACTACGTACAATGAGCAGTTCTTC
CDR3 protein: CASSPGTTYNEQFF

J gene: TRBJ2-1
clone size: .
V gene: TRBV7-3
D gene: .
CDR3 DNA: TGTGCCAGCAGCTTAGGTCCAGGGAATTCCTACAATGAGCAGTTCTTC
CDR3 protein: CASSLGPGNSYNEQFF

J gene: TRBJ2-7
clone size: .
V gene: TRBV25-1
D gene: .
CDR3 DNA: TGTGCCAGCAGTGAATATGGGGGGGCAGGCTCTGGGGAGCAGTACTTC
CDR3 protein: CASSEYGGAGSGEQYF

J gene: TRBJ2-1
clone size: .
V gene: TRBV7-9
D gene: TRBD1
CDR3 DNA: TGTGCCAGCAGCTACCGGACAGGGGTAAACAATGAGCAGTTCTTC
CDR3 protein: CASSYRTGVNNEQFF

J gene: TRBJ2-2
clone size: .
V gene: TRBV25-1
D gene: .
CDR3 DNA: TGTGCCAGCAGTGACCGGGGGTCCGGGGAGCTGTTTTTT
CDR3 protein: CASSDRGSGELFF

J gene: TRBJ1-5
clone size: once
V gene: TRBV28
D gene: .
CDR3 DNA: TGTGCCAGCAATACGGGACTTTGGGGCAATCAGCCCCAGCATTTT
CDR3 protein: CASNTGLWGNQPQHF

J gene: TRBJ1-6
clone size: .
V gene: TRBV4-1
D gene: .
CDR3 DNA: TGCGCCAGCAGCCAGGTGACAGCCCAGGGCTCACCCCTCCACTTT
CDR3 protein: CASSQVTAQGSPLHF

J gene: TRBJ1-1
clone size: once
V gene: TRBV5-1
D gene: .
CDR3 DNA: TGCGCCAGCAGTCCTACAGTGGCCACTGAAGCTTTCTTT
CDR3 protein: CASSPTVATEAFF

J gene: TRBJ2-3
clone size: .
V gene: TRBV27
D gene: TRBD2
CDR3 DNA: TGTGCCAGCAGTAATCTAGCGGGAGGAAGTATAGATACGCAGTATTTT
CDR3 protein: CASSNLAGGSIDTQYF

J gene: TRBJ2-3
clone size: .
V gene: TRBV27
D gene: TRBD2
CDR3 DNA: TGTGCCAGCAGTTGGACTAGCGGGAGGTATGGAGATACGCAGTATTTT
CDR3 protein: CASSWTSGRYGDTQYF

J gene: TRBJ1-2
clone size: .
V gene: TRBV4-3
D gene: .
CDR3 DNA: TGCGCCAGCAGCCAACGTGTCAGGGCTAACTATGGCTACACCTTC
CDR3 protein: CASSQRVRANYGYTF

J gene: TRBJ1-2
clone size: .
V gene: TRBV6-5
D gene: .
CDR3 DNA: TGTGCCAGCAGTTACCTGCCAGCCCTTTTGGCCGGCTACACCTTC
CDR3 protein: CASSYLPALLAGYTF

J gene: TRBJ1-2
clone size: .
V gene: TRBV30
D gene: .
CDR3 DNA: TGTGCCTGGAGTGTGTTTGGCACCGAGAACTTCTATGGCTACACCTTC
CDR3 protein: CAWSVFGTENFYGYTF

J gene: TRBJ2-7
clone size: .
V gene: TRBV30
D gene: TRBD2
CDR3 DNA: TGTGCCTGGAACCCTAGCGGGAGGTTCAACTCCTACGAGCAGTACTTC
CDR3 protein: CAWNPSGRFNSYEQYF

J gene: TRBJ1-2
clone size: .
V gene: TRBV30
D gene: TRBD1
CDR3 DNA: TGTGCCCGGGACAGGGACGGTTTTTATGGCTACACCTTC
CDR3 protein: CARDRDGFYGYTF

J gene: TRBJ2-6
clone size: .
V gene: TRBV25-1
D gene: .
CDR3 DNA: TGTGCCAGCAGTGAAGGTGGAAGCTCTGGGGCCAACGTCCTGACTTTC
CDR3 protein: CASSEGGSSGANVLTF

J gene: TRBJ2-6
clone size: once
V gene: TRBV29-1
D gene: .
CDR3 DNA: TGCAGCGTTAAAGGGGGAAGCTCTGGGGCCAACGTCCTGACTTTC
CDR3 protein: CSVKGGSSGANVLTF

J gene: TRBJ2-7
clone size: few
V gene: TRBV7-7
D gene: .
CDR3 DNA: TGTGCCAGCAGCCCATCAGTTCTCCTCCCCTACGAGCAGTACTTC
CDR3 protein: CASSPSVLLPYEQYF

J gene: TRBJ2-3
clone size: .
V gene: TRBV4-3
D gene: TRBD2
CDR3 DNA: TGCGCCAGCAGCCAATTCGGCTCGGCTAGCGGAGATACGCAGTATTTT
CDR3 protein: CASSQFGSASGDTQYF

J gene: TRBJ2-2
clone size: .
V gene: TRBV5-4
D gene: .
CDR3 DNA: TGTGCCAGCAGCTCGGCGGGCGGGGAGCTGTTTTTT
CDR3 protein: CASSSAGGELFF

J gene: TRBJ2-1
clone size: .
V gene: TRBV10-3
D gene: TRBD2
CDR3 DNA: TGTGCCATCAGTGTTGCTAGCGGGGGTTACAATGAGCAGTTCTTC
CDR3 protein: CAISVASGGYNEQFF

J gene: TRBJ1-5
clone size: few
V gene: TRBV27
D gene: .
CDR3 DNA: TGTGCCAGCAGTTGGGGGGCGGAGGGTCAGCCCCAGCATTTT
CDR3 protein: CASSWGAEGQPQHF

J gene: TRBJ2-7
clone size: .
V gene: TRBV28
D gene: .
CDR3 DNA: TGTGCCAGCAGTTTGCCTCTGAGGATAGTGGGGGGCCTAACCTACGAGCAGTACTTC
CDR3 protein: CASSLPLRIVGGLTYEQYF

J gene: TRBJ1-5
clone size: .
V gene: TRBV29-1
D gene: .
CDR3 DNA: TGCAGCGTCCGACTCGGCGGCAATCAGCCCCAGCATTTT
CDR3 protein: CSVRLGGNQPQHF

J gene: TRBJ2-3
clone size: .
V gene: TRBV7-9
D gene: TRBD2
CDR3 DNA: TGTGCCAGCAGCTTTCCCGTGACTAGCGGGGCTGAGGATACGCAGTATTTT
CDR3 protein: CASSFPVTSGAEDTQYF